The 9 T cell receptor beta chains in this list originate from one sample, sequenced in a study of T cells after somatic rescue of genetic block. Profiled with immunoSEQ multiplex PCR; TCRdb holds only in-frame clones, not every one. This table has 45,000 to 55,000 clones, around 96% appearing once. Source material: peripheral blood mononuclear cells (PBMCs). The receptors originated from a child in the first two years of life.

V is TRBV5-5 and J is TRBJ2-1; D is ambiguous. Germline assignment: CDR1 SGHKS and CDR2 YYEKEE (reference sequence). This CDR3 comprises 14 residues. Between the trimmed V and J ends, which lost 1 base and 9 bases, there was a span of 14 bases. The CDR3 region has the DNA TGTGCCAGCAGCTTGTTCTCGGTTACGGCTGAGCAGTTCTTC. It codes for CASSLFSVTAEQFF.

The CDR3 region is CASSQVRGWSYGYTF. CDR3 DNA sequence: TGCGCCAGCAGCCAAGTTAGGGGATGGAGCTATGGCTACACCTTC. The genes are TRBV4-3 and TRBJ1-2, with a tentative D call TRBD1 (5 bases). Germline lookup yields CDR1 LGHNA and CDR2 YSLEER. The CDR3 consists of 15 residues. V shed 1 base and J shed 4 bases, with 13 bases lying between them.

The rearrangement links TRBV11-3 to TRBJ2-3, with D tentatively TRBD2 (6 bases). The ends were cut back, 1 base at V and 1 base at J, with 6 bases in the middle. The CDR3 consists of 14 residues. The germline V gene has CDR1 SGHNT and CDR2 YENEEA. The CDR3 protein is CASSLGGGTDTQYF. In DNA, the CDR3 is TGTGCCAGCAGCTTAGGCGGGGGCACAGATACGCAGTATTTT.

The rearrangement uses TRBV6-6 and TRBJ1-2; 10 bases agree with TRBD1. The CDR3 contains 15 residues. Trimming removed 5 bases from V and 3 bases from J; junction bases left unmatched: 6. Germline lookup yields CDR1 MNHNY and CDR2 SVGAGI (reference sequence). CDR3 residues: CASSPRTGGDYGYTF. The CDR3, as DNA: TGTGCCAGCAGTCCCCGGACAGGGGGAGACTATGGCTACACCTTC.

This sequence joins TRBV4-1 and TRBJ2-5; TRBD2 might be the D (5 bases). Per the germline V gene, CDR1 is MGHRA and CDR2 is YSYEKL. V lost 1 base to trimming and J lost 5 bases, with 8 bases between them. The CDR3 has 13 residues. The CDR3 coding sequence is TGCGCCAGCAGCCAAGGTACTAGGGAGACCCAGTACTTC. This translates into CASSQGTRETQYF.

The chain combines TRBV19 with TRBJ2-7; TRBD2 aligns across 7 bases. This CDR3 spans 16 amino acids. The V and J ends lost 6 bases and 0 bases, in that order; junction bases with no gene match: 11. Germline V gives CDR1 LNHDA, CDR2 SQIVND (reference sequence). CDR3: CASSPIGTINSYEQYF. In nucleotides, the CDR3 is TGTGCCAGTAGCCCAATCGGGACTATTAACTCCTACGAGCAGTACTTC.

The chain recombines TRBV19 with TRBJ1-5, with 9 bases identical to TRBD1. CDR1 and CDR2 from the germline V gene are LNHDA and SQIVND (reference sequence). The ends lost 4 bases at V and 0 bases at J; junction bases unmatched: 1. This CDR3 spans 15 amino acids. The DNA for the CDR3 is TGTGCCAGTAGTAAGGACAGGGGTAGCAATCAGCCCCAGCATTTT. Its translation: CASSKDRGSNQPQHF.

J is TRBJ1-6 and V is TRBV7-8; no clear D gene. Germline CDR1 reads SGHVS; CDR2 reads FQNEAQ. The CDR3 is 15 amino acids. Between the trimmed V and J ends, which lost 2 bases and 8 bases, there was a span of 13 bases. Here the CDR3 reads CASSLLGRVDSPLHF. The DNA for the CDR3 is TGTGCCAGCAGCTTACTGGGGAGGGTTGATTCACCCCTCCACTTT.

The V call is TRBV9, the J call TRBJ2-7; 16 nucleotides agree with TRBD2. In germline, CDR1 is SGDLS, CDR2 YYNGEE. V trimming: 4 bases; J trimming: 7 bases; junction bases outside the gene matches: 5. There are 15 residues in the CDR3. This chain's CDR3 is CASSPPGLAGGEQYF. The DNA for the CDR3 is TGTGCCAGCAGCCCTCCGGGACTAGCGGGAGGGGAGCAGTACTTC.